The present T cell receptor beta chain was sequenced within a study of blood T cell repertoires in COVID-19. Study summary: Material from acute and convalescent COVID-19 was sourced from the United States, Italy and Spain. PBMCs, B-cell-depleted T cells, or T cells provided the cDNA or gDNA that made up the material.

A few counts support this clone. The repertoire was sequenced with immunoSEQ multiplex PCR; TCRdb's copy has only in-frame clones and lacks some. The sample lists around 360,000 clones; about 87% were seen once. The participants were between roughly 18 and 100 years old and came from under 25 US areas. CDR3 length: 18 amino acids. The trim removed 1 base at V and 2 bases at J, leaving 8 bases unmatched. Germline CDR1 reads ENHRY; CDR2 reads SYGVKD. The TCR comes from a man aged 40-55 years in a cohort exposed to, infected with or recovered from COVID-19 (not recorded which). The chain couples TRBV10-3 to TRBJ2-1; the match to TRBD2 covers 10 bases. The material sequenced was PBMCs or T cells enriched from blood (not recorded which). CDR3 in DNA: TGTGCCATCAGTGAGTTTCTAGCGGGAGCCCCCCCCTACAATGAGCAGTTCTTC. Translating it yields CAISEFLAGAPPYNEQFF.